This T cell receptor (beta chain) comes out of a study of beta chain features in type 1 diabetes. The study, taken as a whole, reports: The study found moderately but significantly shorter TCRB CDR3s in all four CD4+ subsets of Type 1 diabetes patients.

This clone was detected a few times. The target antigen is unknown. What was sequenced were expressed TCRB transcripts, since all of the isolated RNA had been reverse transcribed. Assay used: immunoSEQ multiplex PCR; TCRdb lists only in-frame clones, some missing. The profile shows over 150,000 clones, about 9% of them singletons. Via the markers CD45RO/CCR7/CD25/CD127/CD95/CD27, stem cell-like memory, regulatory, central memory and naive CD4+ cells were sorted. CDR1 and CDR2 from the germline V gene are SGDLS and YYNGEE. The CDR3 has 14 residues. Between the trimmed V and J ends, which lost 4 bases and 4 bases, there was a span of 14 bases.

The sequenced sample consisted of central memory CD4+ T cells from blood. The chain employs TRBV9 and TRBJ1-1; TRBD1 might be the D (5 bases). The receptor was derived from a woman aged 18-29 years with type 1 diabetes. As DNA, the CDR3 is TGTGCCAGCAGCCCCTCGGGGGAATTCACTGAAGCTTTCTTT. Residues: CASSPSGEFTEAFF. The whole variable domain, remainder taken from reference TRBV9 and TRBJ1-1, is DSGVTQTPKHLITATGQRVTLRCSPRSGDLSVYWYQQSLDQGLQFLIQYYNGEERAKGNILERFSAQQFPDLHSELNLSSLELGDSALYFCASSPSGEFTEAFFGQGTRLTVV.